This T cell receptor beta chain was sequenced in a study of identical twins. This CDR3 contains 15 residues. Germline V gives CDR1 SNHLY, CDR2 FYNNEI. The V end was cut by 4 bases, the J end by 6 bases, with 16 bases between. Notes on the study in general: Out-of-frame TCR alpha sharing in monozygotic twins exceeded recombination model predictions.

With respect to this clonotype: Its antigen is as yet unknown.

Template switching added a universal primer site; cDNA carried unique molecular identifiers. MiXCR, applied by TCRdb to the 5' RACE reads, yields one record per CDR3 protein. Among approximately 530,000 distinct CDR3 sequences listed, approximately 20% were seen once. These data were likewise used in another study, on yellow fever vaccine responses in identical twins.

The origin of this receptor is a woman younger than 35 in good health. The chain is built from TRBV2 and TRBJ2-1; a possible D gene is TRBD2 (5 bases). The sample consisted of CD4+ T cells sorted from blood. CDR3 DNA sequence: TGTGCCAGCAGTGCGTTCCTAGCCTCTTCCAATGAGCAGTTCTTC. It is translated as CASSAFLASSNEQFF.